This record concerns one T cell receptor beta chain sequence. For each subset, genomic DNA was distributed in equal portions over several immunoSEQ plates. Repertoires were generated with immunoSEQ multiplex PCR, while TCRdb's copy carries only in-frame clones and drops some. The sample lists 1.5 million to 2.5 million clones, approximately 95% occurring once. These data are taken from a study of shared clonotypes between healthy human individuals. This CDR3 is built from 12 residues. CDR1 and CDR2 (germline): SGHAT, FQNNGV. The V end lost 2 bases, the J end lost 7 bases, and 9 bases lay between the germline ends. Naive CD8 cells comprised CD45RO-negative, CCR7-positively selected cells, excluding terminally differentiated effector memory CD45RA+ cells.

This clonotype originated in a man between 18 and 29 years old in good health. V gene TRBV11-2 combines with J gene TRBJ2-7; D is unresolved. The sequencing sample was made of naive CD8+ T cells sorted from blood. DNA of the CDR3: TGTGCCAGCAGCTTATGGTCGGTTGAGCAGTACTTC. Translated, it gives CASSLWSVEQYF.